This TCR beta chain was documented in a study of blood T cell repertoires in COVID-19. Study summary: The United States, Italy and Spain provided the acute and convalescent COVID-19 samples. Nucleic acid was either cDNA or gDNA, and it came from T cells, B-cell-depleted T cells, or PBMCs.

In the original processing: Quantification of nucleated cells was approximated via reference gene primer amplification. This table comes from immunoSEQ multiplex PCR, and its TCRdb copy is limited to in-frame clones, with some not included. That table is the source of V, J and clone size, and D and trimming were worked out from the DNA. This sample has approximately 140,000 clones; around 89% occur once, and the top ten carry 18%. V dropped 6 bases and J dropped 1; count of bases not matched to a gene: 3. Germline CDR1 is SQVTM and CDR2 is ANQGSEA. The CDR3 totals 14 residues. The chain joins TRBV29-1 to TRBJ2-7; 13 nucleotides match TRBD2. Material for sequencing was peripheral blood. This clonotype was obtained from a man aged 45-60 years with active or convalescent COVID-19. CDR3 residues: CSVGTSGESYEQYF. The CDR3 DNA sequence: TGCAGCGTAGGGACTAGCGGGGAGTCCTACGAGCAGTACTTC.